Each of the 6 T cell receptor beta chains below was sequenced from the same sample in a study of T cell changes during pregnancy in multiple sclerosis. The method was immunoSEQ multiplex PCR; TCRdb's version includes in-frame clones alone and lacks a portion of them. This table has 40,000 to 60,000 clones, 95% appearing once. Sequenced here: CD8+ T cells from peripheral blood mononuclear cells, sampled in the first trimester of pregnancy. These receptors all come from a female donor with multiple sclerosis, enrolled in a pregnancy study.

The V and J genes are TRBV6-6 and TRBJ2-5; D perhaps matches TRBD2 (6 bases). V was cut by 7 bases and J by 5 bases, with 20 bases left in between. The length of the CDR3 is 15 residues. Germline assignment: CDR1 MNHNY and CDR2 SVGAGI (reference sequence). The CDR3 is CASNPTGDRQETQYF. DNA of the CDR3: TGTGCCAGCAACCCCACGGGGGACCGCCAGGAGACCCAGTACTTC.

This chain connects TRBV13 to TRBJ2-4; 8 nucleotides align to TRBD1. V dropped 5 bases and J dropped 1; count of bases not matched to a gene: 7. The germline CDR1 and CDR2 sequences are PRHDT and FYEKMQ (reference sequence). This CDR3 is built from 16 residues. The CDR3 region is CASSPPGGYAKNIQYF. The CDR3 region has the DNA TGTGCCAGCAGCCCCCCAGGGGGCTACGCCAAAAACATTCAGTACTTC.

The V and J genes are TRBV6-5 and TRBJ2-5; 10 bases map to TRBD2. Germline CDR1 reads MNHEY; CDR2 reads SVGAGI. The CDR3 runs 16 residues. Trimming removed 4 bases from V and 1 base from J; junction bases left unmatched: 6. CDR3 sequence: CASSLWGLAPQETQYF. The CDR3 DNA reads TGTGCCAGCAGTTTGTGGGGACTAGCGCCCCAAGAGACCCAGTACTTC.

The chain has TRBV7-9 and TRBJ2-5; D remains unclear. This CDR3 has 14 amino acids. CDR1 and CDR2 (germline): SEHNR, FQNEAQ (reference sequence). With 5 bases removed from V and 2 bases from J, the gap between germline ends came to 12 bases. CDR3 loop: CASSTDREQETQYF. The CDR3 DNA follows: TGTGCCAGCAGCACAGACCGTGAACAAGAGACCCAGTACTTC.

J is TRBJ2-3 and V is TRBV5-4; D might be TRBD2 (5 bases). Trimming stripped 2 bases from V and 1 base from J, with 11 bases between. This CDR3 has 15 residues. Germline CDR1 is SGHNT and CDR2 is YYREEE (reference sequence). The CDR3 region has the DNA TGTGCCAGCAGCTTTGGAGCGGTGGGCACAGATACGCAGTATTTT. It yields the protein CASSFGAVGTDTQYF.

The chain combines TRBV7-3 with TRBJ2-6; 8 bases agree with TRBD1. This CDR3 is built from 18 residues. J was trimmed by 0 bases and V by 3 bases; bases with no gene match: 7. In germline, CDR1 is SGHTA, CDR2 FQGTGA. The CDR3 is CASSFWTGPTSGANVLTF. Here the CDR3 DNA reads TGTGCCAGCAGCTTCTGGACAGGGCCTACCTCTGGGGCCAACGTCCTGACTTTC.